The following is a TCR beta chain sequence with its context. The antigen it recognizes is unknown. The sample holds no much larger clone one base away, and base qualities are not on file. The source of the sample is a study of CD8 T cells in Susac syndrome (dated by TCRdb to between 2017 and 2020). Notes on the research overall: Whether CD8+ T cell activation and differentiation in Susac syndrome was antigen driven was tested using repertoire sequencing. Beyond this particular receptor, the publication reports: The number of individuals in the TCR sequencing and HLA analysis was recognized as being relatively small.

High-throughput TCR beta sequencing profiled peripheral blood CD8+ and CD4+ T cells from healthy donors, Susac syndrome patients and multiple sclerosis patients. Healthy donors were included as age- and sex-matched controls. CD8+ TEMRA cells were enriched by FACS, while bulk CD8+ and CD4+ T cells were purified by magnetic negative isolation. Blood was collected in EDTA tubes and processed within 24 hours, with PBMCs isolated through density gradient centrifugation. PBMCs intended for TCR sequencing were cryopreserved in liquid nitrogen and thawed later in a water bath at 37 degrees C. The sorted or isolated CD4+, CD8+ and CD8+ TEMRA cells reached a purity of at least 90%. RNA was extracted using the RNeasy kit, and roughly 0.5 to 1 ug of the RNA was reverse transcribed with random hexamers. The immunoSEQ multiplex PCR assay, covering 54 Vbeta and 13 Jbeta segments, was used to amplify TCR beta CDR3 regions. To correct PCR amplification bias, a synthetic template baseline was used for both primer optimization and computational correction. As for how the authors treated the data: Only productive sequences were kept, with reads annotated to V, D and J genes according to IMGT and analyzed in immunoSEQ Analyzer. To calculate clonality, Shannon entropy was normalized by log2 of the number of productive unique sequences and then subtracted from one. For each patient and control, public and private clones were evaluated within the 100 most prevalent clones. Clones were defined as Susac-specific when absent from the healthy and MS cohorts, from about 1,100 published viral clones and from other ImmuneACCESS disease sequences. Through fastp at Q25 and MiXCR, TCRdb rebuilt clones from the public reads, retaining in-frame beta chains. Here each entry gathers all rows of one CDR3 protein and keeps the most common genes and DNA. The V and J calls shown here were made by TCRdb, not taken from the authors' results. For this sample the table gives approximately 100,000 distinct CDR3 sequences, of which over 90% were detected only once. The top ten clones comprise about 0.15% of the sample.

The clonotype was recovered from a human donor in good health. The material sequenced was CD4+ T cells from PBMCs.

The DNA sequence is TGCGCCAGCAGCTCGTTGGACGAGAACACTGAAGCTTTCTTT. This yields the protein CASSSLDENTEAFF. The V gene is TRBV5-1 and the J gene is TRBJ1-1; too little of a D gene remains to name it. Taken from the germline V gene, the CDR1 and CDR2 loops are SGHRS and YFSETQ. From its cysteine to its phenylalanine, the CDR3 spans 14 amino acids. Only the CDR3 portion is preserved as DNA: 42 bases, with reading frame beginning at the first base. Trimming removed 3 bases from V and 1 base from J, leaving 10 bases between the germline ends.